This T cell receptor (beta chain) is drawn from a study of T cell responses to AZD1222 COVID-19 vaccine. Study as a whole: Pooling of second doses given at about 4 or about 12 weeks was done. Broader study findings: At 160-218 and 743-854, vaccine-associated CD4 TCRs were dominant, and they spanned spike. Baseline serostatus was positive in only a handful of AZD1222 recipients.

CDR3 size: 12 residues. The V gene's germline CDR1 is MNHEY and CDR2 SMNVEV (reference sequence). The V end was cut by 4 bases, the J end by 5 bases, with 7 bases between. This clone was observed many times. What it recognizes is unknown. Sequencing used immunoSEQ multiplex PCR; TCRdb keeps in-frame clones, though not all of them. The table shows around 94,000 clones, with 88% occurring only once. The sequencing here drew on peripheral blood, taken on day 0 of AZD1222 vaccination. The source of this sequence is an adult in good health. This rearrangement joins TRBV27 to TRBJ2-3; D is undetermined. This CDR3 is CASSSRRDTQYF. Written as DNA, the CDR3 is TGTGCCAGCAGTTCTAGGCGAGATACGCAGTATTTT.